This T cell receptor (beta chain) was captured by sequencing in a study of OX40 agonist ivuxolimab in advanced cancers. Whole-study results and caveats: It was also the case that some nonresponders had low normalized T-cell clonal expansion. At doses 0.1 to 3.0 mg/kg, CD4+ and CD8+ clones expanded. Relative to CD4+, CD8+ T cells held more expanded clones on average.

This clone was seen just once. Its antigen is still unknown. Autoimmune disease history or systemic immunosuppression barred patients. Produced via immunoSEQ multiplex PCR; TCRdb's table is partial and in-frame only. The table records roughly 25,000 clones, around 90% of them present only once. This clonotype originated in an adult with an advanced solid tumor such as melanoma, head and neck, liver or kidney cancer. The material was CD4+ or CD8+ T cells sorted from blood, obtained in a trial of the OX40 agonist ivuxolimab.

The CDR3, as DNA: TGTGCCAGCTCACCTCTCAGAGATATGTACGAGCAGTACTTC. As protein: CASSPLRDMYEQYF. The V gene is TRBV18, the J gene TRBJ2-7; no clear D. V dropped 3 bases and J dropped 4 bases, with 13 bases sitting between them. Germline V gene sequence: CDR1 KGHSH, CDR2 LQKENI. This CDR3 has 14 amino acids.